This is a list of T cell receptor beta chains from one sample in a study of siplizumab effects on memory and regulatory T cells. The data were produced by immunoSEQ multiplex PCR, yet TCRdb's version contains in-frame clones alone and is incomplete. In the table there are 95,000 to 100,000 clones, approximately 91% of which are singletons. The sample taken for sequencing was non-Treg CD4+ T cells sorted from blood. The receptors were gathered from a human donor in good health. CDR3s include the opening cysteine and the closing phenylalanine or tryptophan. Fields, in order: clone size, J gene, D gene, V gene, CDR3 protein, CDR3 DNA. D genes are given only for firm matches. Expanded clones are given a class, and other clones once, few, many or no size at all.

NA	TRBJ2-5	TRBD2	TRBV5-1	CASSLSARLAGGPVETQYF	TGCGCCAGCAGCTTGAGTGCCCGACTAGCGGGAGGGCCCGTGGAGACCCAGTACTTC
NA	TRBJ2-5	TRBD2	TRBV5-1	CASSFLAGGPETQYF	TGCGCCAGCAGCTTCCTAGCGGGAGGCCCAGAGACCCAGTACTTC
once	TRBJ1-5	NA	TRBV30	CAWNPGQDQPQHF	TGTGCCTGGAATCCAGGACAAGATCAGCCCCAGCATTTT
NA	TRBJ2-2	NA	TRBV15	CATSRARAPVGELFF	TGTGCCACCAGCAGGGCCCGGGCCCCAGTCGGGGAGCTGTTTTTT
NA	TRBJ2-3	NA	TRBV27	CASSSTPILGTDTQYF	TGTGCCAGCAGTTCAACCCCGATTTTGGGCACAGATACGCAGTATTTT
once	TRBJ1-3	TRBD1	TRBV10-3	CATRGNSGNTIYF	TGTGCCACCAGGGGGAACTCTGGAAACACCATATATTTT
NA	TRBJ2-1	TRBD2	TRBV15	CATSRDGGGTYNEQFF	TGTGCCACCAGCAGAGACGGCGGGGGAACCTACAATGAGCAGTTCTTC
NA	TRBJ2-1	NA	TRBV7-3	CASSFQGGDEQFF	TGTGCCAGCAGCTTTCAGGGGGGCGATGAGCAGTTCTTC
few	TRBJ2-7	TRBD2	TRBV28	CASSQLGGEQYF	TGTGCCAGCAGTCAGCTGGGGGGGGAGCAGTACTTC
NA	TRBJ2-1	TRBD2	TRBV7-3	CASSLGSGNYNEQFF	TGTGCCAGCAGCTTAGGAAGCGGGAACTACAATGAGCAGTTCTTC
NA	TRBJ1-2	TRBD1	TRBV4-2	CASSQDIMGQGEYGYTF	TGTGCCAGCAGCCAAGATATTATGGGACAGGGGGAGTATGGCTACACCTTC
NA	TRBJ1-2	NA	TRBV7-9	CASSLNSGTVYGYTF	TGTGCCAGCAGCTTAAATTCGGGCACAGTCTATGGCTACACCTTC
few	TRBJ1-2	TRBD1	TRBV20-1	CVAGGGYGYTF	TGCGTAGCAGGGGGCGGTTATGGCTACACCTTC
NA	TRBJ1-1	NA	TRBV5-6	CASSFYSGTRNTEAFF	TGTGCCAGCAGCTTTTACTCCGGGACACGGAACACTGAAGCTTTCTTT
NA	TRBJ1-5	TRBD1	TRBV7-2	CASSRQGNNQPQHF	TGTGCCAGCAGCCGACAGGGAAACAATCAGCCCCAGCATTTT
NA	TRBJ2-3	NA	TRBV5-8	CASRRTSTDTQYF	TGTGCCAGCAGGAGGACCTCCACAGATACGCAGTATTTT
NA	TRBJ2-1	NA	TRBV10-2	CASRELSGAYNEQFF	TGCGCCAGCAGGGAACTCTCGGGGGCCTACAATGAGCAGTTCTTC
once	TRBJ2-3	NA	TRBV29-1	CSVDRDTDTQYF	TGCAGCGTTGATAGGGACACAGATACGCAGTATTTT
NA	TRBJ1-1	NA	TRBV6-5	CASSYTGRPEAFF	TGTGCCAGCAGTTACACGGGGAGGCCCGAAGCTTTCTTT
NA	TRBJ2-7	TRBD2	TRBV7-9	CASRVAGSYEQYF	TGTGCCAGCAGGGTAGCGGGAAGCTACGAGCAGTACTTC
once	TRBJ2-6	NA	TRBV27	CASSFSLNSGANVLTF	TGTGCCAGCAGTTTCAGCCTGAACTCTGGGGCCAACGTCCTGACTTTC
once	TRBJ1-1	TRBD1	TRBV2	CARAGQGLMNTEAFF	TGTGCCAGAGCCGGACAGGGTTTAATGAACACTGAAGCTTTCTTT
NA	TRBJ1-1	NA	TRBV19	CASSLSKSTEAFF	TGTGCCAGTAGCCTATCGAAGAGCACTGAAGCTTTCTTT
NA	TRBJ2-1	NA	TRBV6-1	CASSEARPSRYNEQFF	TGTGCCAGCAGTGAAGCGCGGCCTAGCAGATACAATGAGCAGTTCTTC
few	TRBJ2-5	TRBD1	TRBV7-2	CASSKRTGSETQYF	TGTGCCAGCAGCAAACGGACAGGGAGCGAGACCCAGTACTTC
NA	TRBJ1-1	NA	TRBV20-1	CSASGEAFF	TGCAGTGCTAGTGGGGAAGCTTTCTTT
NA	TRBJ2-3	NA	TRBV7-2	CASSLSRTQYF	TGTGCCAGCAGCCTCTCCAGGACGCAGTATTTT
NA	TRBJ2-7	NA	TRBV15	CATRPVRDPAYEQYF	TGTGCCACGCGGCCAGTCAGGGACCCCGCCTACGAGCAGTACTTC
NA	TRBJ2-5	NA	TRBV9	CASSVESLLETQYF	TGTGCCAGCAGCGTAGAATCCCTACTTGAGACCCAGTACTTC
NA	TRBJ2-4	TRBD1	TRBV28	CASSLFLTGVSKNIQYF	TGTGCCAGCAGTTTATTTCTTACAGGGGTTTCCAAAAACATTCAGTACTTC
NA	TRBJ2-1	TRBD2	TRBV5-1	CASSLVGTSGDEQFF	TGCGCCAGCAGCTTGGTTGGGACTAGCGGCGATGAGCAGTTCTTC
NA	TRBJ2-5	NA	TRBV7-2	CASSLGGPSPETQYF	TGTGCCAGCAGCTTAGGCGGCCCTAGTCCAGAGACCCAGTACTTC
NA	TRBJ2-1	TRBD2	TRBV7-3	CASRSLAGGPWEQFF	TGTGCCAGCAGGTCCCTAGCGGGAGGGCCATGGGAGCAGTTCTTC
NA	TRBJ2-7	TRBD2	TRBV6-5	CASSRLAGAGEQYF	TGTGCCAGCTCCCGACTAGCGGGAGCTGGAGAGCAGTACTTC
NA	TRBJ2-1	TRBD1	TRBV5-1	CASSLDRGYEQFF	TGCGCCAGCAGCTTGGACAGGGGTTACGAGCAGTTCTTC
NA	TRBJ1-4	TRBD1	TRBV27	CASSPQSLDRGKLFF	TGTGCCAGCAGTCCTCAAAGCCTGGACAGGGGGAAACTGTTTTTT